Described below is a single T cell receptor (beta chain) sequence and its context. Original processing methods: Reference gene primer amplification gave nucleated cell count estimates. The table came from immunoSEQ multiplex PCR; TCRdb's copy has only in-frame clones and leaves some out. V, J and clone size are taken as reported in that table, and D and trimming were inferred from the DNA itself. The sample has some 490,000 clones, approximately 86% seen once; the top ten hold approximately 8%. This record belongs to a study of blood T cell repertoires in COVID-19. CDR3 length equals 13 residues. The germline CDR1 and CDR2 sequences are SGHAT and FQNNGV. The germline V and J ends were trimmed by 2 bases and 1 base, with 5 bases remaining between them.

This TCR derives from an older woman who had recovered from COVID-19. Sample: PBMCs or T cells enriched from blood (not recorded which). The gene calls are TRBV11-2 and TRBJ1-1; D remains ambiguous. The CDR3 protein is CASSLLTNTEAFF. DNA for the CDR3: TGTGCCAGCAGCTTACTAACGAACACTGAAGCTTTCTTT.